The 24 T cell receptor beta chains reported below all come from one sample, sequenced in a study of shared clonotypes between healthy human individuals. Measured with immunoSEQ multiplex PCR; TCRdb has only the in-frame clones, and not every one. The repertoire holds roughly 1,500,000 clones, with 95% to 99% as singletons. Sequences were obtained from naive CD4+ T cells sorted from blood. Described subset: CD45RA+ positively selected. These receptors were obtained from a man aged 25 to 40 in good health.

This clone was picked up one time. CDR3 region: CASSLGNGPNNEQFF. The CDR3 nucleotides are TGCGCCAGCAGCTTGGGAAATGGACCGAACAATGAGCAGTTCTTC. The rearrangement joins TRBV5-1 to TRBJ2-1; no reliable D call. CDR3 size: 15 residues. CDR1 and CDR2 (germline): SGHRS, YFSETQ. V was trimmed by 0 bases and J by 5 bases, leaving 12 bases between them.

This clone showed up just once. V and J are TRBV5-4 and TRBJ2-3, with TRBD2 matching 11 bases. The germline CDR1 and CDR2 sequences are SGHNT and YYREEE (reference sequence). The J segment lost 2 bases and the V segment lost 4 bases, leaving 6 bases of the junction unmatched. The CDR3 is 16 amino acids. The CDR3: CASSLGTSGDTDTQYF. The CDR3 coding sequence is TGTGCCAGCAGCCTCGGGACTAGCGGAGACACAGATACGCAGTATTTT.

The J gene is TRBJ1-3, the V gene TRBV30, with 8 nucleotides matching TRBD1. Germline values: CDR1 GTSNPN, CDR2 SVGIG (reference sequence). Trimming at V came to 4 bases and at J to 2 bases, leaving 4 bases not matched to a gene. CDR3 length equals 14 residues. This chain's CDR3 is CAWTQDRAGNTIYF. The CDR3 coding sequence is TGTGCCTGGACCCAGGACAGGGCTGGAAACACCATATATTTT. The variable domain in full, completed from reference TRBV30 and TRBJ1-3, reads SQTIHQWPATLVQPVGSPLSLECTVEGTSNPNLYWYRQAAGRGLQLLFYSVGIGQISSEVPQNLSASRPQDRQFILSSKKLLLSDSGFYLCAWTQDRAGNTIYFGEGSWLTVV.

The chain joins TRBV5-5 to TRBJ2-1; 7 nucleotides agree with TRBD2. Unmatched junction bases numbered 12, after V lost 6 bases and J lost 9 bases. The CDR3 is 14 amino acids. The germline gives CDR1 SGHKS, CDR2 YYEKEE (reference sequence). For the CDR3, the DNA is TGTGCCAGCAATGGCGGGGGTCAGTTTGGTGAGCAGTTCTTC. This encodes CASNGGGQFGEQFF.

The rearrangement joins TRBV10-1 to TRBJ2-7; a possible D gene is TRBD1 (5 bases). Germline V gene sequence: CDR1 WNHNN, CDR2 SYGVQD (reference sequence). Trimming stripped 3 bases from V and 2 bases from J, with 8 bases between. The length of the CDR3 is 13 residues. The CDR3 DNA reads as TGCGCCAGCAGTGAAGGGGCGCCCTACGAGCAGTACTTC. Translating it yields CASSEGAPYEQYF.

The J gene is TRBJ2-5, the V gene TRBV18, with D perhaps TRBD1 or TRBD2 (5 bases each). Between the trimmed V and J ends, which lost 0 bases and 5 bases, there was a span of 10 bases. The V gene's germline CDR1 is KGHSH and CDR2 LQKENI. The CDR3 sequence is 14 residues long. CDR3 bases: TGTGCCAGCTCACCACCGGGGGTCACGGAGACCCAGTACTTC. Protein product: CASSPPGVTETQYF.

V usage is TRBV28 and J usage is TRBJ2-2, with 8 bases fitting TRBD2. Trimming at V came to 3 bases and at J to 1 base, leaving 1 base not matched to a gene. CDR3 size: 15 residues. Germline CDR1 MDHEN, CDR2 SYDVKM. The CDR3: CASSFAGGNTGELFF. The DNA for the CDR3 is TGTGCCAGCAGTTTCGCGGGAGGGAACACCGGGGAGCTGTTTTTT.

The chain couples TRBV11-3 to TRBJ2-3; D gene unclear. The CDR3 has 12 residues. Germline V gene lookup returns CDR1 SGHNT and CDR2 YENEEA. V dropped 6 bases and J dropped 6 bases, with 10 bases sitting between them. CDR3 amino acids: CASSYRTDTQYF. CDR3 sequence (DNA): TGTGCCAGCAGTTACCGAACGGATACGCAGTATTTT. Based on the CDR3 plus reference TRBV11-3 and TRBJ2-3, the full variable domain is EAGVVQSPRYKIIEKKQPVAFWCNPISGHNTLYWYLQNLGQGPELLIRYENEEAVDDSQLPKDRFSAERLKGVDSTLKIQPAELGDSAVYLCASSYRTDTQYFGPGTRLTVL.

The chain joins TRBV19 to TRBJ1-2, with 10 bases aligning to TRBD1. Trimming cost V 9 bases and J 8 bases; bases outside gene matches: 6. Germline-derived CDR1 and CDR2 are LNHDA and SQIVND (reference sequence). The CDR3 runs to 12 residues. The DNA of the CDR3 is TGTGCCAGCAGACAGGGGGCGGGAGGCTACACCTTC. Translated, it gives CASRQGAGGYTF.

The chain combines TRBV6-5 with TRBJ2-2; D possibly uses TRBD1 or TRBD2 (6 bases each). This CDR3 comprises 15 residues. Deletions cut 0 bases from V and 6 bases from J, with 11 bases between. Germline-derived CDR1 and CDR2 are MNHEY and SVGAGI. The CDR3 DNA reads TGTGCCAGCAGTTACTCCGGGGGCCTTCCCGGGGAGCTGTTTTTT. It encodes CASSYSGGLPGELFF.

V and J are TRBV7-2 and TRBJ2-2; 8 bases map to TRBD1. Germline V gene sequence: CDR1 SGHTA, CDR2 FQGNSA. This CDR3 comprises 15 residues. V shed 5 bases and J 1 base; nucleotides not matched to a gene: 3. In DNA form, the CDR3 reads TGTGCCAGCAGCGTCGGGACAGGGAACACCGGGGAGCTGTTTTTT. Translation: CASSVGTGNTGELFF.

The V call is TRBV5-1, the J call TRBJ1-4; no definite D call. Trimming pared 0 bases from V and 4 bases from J, leaving 7 bases between. Germline V CDR1 and CDR2: SGHRS, YFSETQ. This CDR3 has 14 residues. CDR3 protein: CASSLGQFNEKLFF. Written as DNA, the CDR3 is TGCGCCAGCAGCTTGGGTCAGTTTAATGAAAAACTGTTTTTT.

The V gene is TRBV6-5, the J gene TRBJ1-5; 7 nucleotides agree with TRBD1. The junction had 4 bases not matched to a gene; V was cut back by 4 bases and J by 4 bases. There are 14 residues in the CDR3. Germline CDR1 is MNHEY and CDR2 is SVGAGI. CDR3 nucleotide sequence: TGTGCCAGCAGTTTACGACAGGGTAATCAGCCCCAGCATTTT. As protein: CASSLRQGNQPQHF.

The chain carries TRBV9 and TRBJ2-1, with D tentatively TRBD1 (6 bases). This CDR3 is built from 14 residues. Germline-derived CDR1 and CDR2 are SGDLS and YYNGEE. Trimming removed 0 bases at V and 11 bases at J, with 15 bases between. The CDR3 is CASSVAQLGTKQFF. The CDR3 DNA follows: TGTGCCAGCAGCGTAGCTCAGCTCGGGACAAAGCAGTTCTTC.

The V gene is TRBV7-6, the J gene TRBJ2-7; tentatively, D is TRBD1 or TRBD2 (6 bases each). The CDR3 covers 15 residues. V was cut by 5 bases and J by 0 bases, with 14 bases left in between. Germline V CDR1 and CDR2: SGHVS, FNYEAQ. CDR3 DNA: TGTGCCAGCAGCCTGGGGGGCCCCGGCTCCTACGAGCAGTACTTC. Its protein product is CASSLGGPGSYEQYF.

V usage is TRBV10-1 and J usage is TRBJ1-4; TRBD1 aligns across 10 bases. The CDR3 has 17 residues. Trimming cost V 6 bases and J 4 bases; bases outside gene matches: 11. From germline, CDR1 is WNHNN and CDR2 SYGVQD (reference sequence). The CDR3 nucleotides are TGCGCCAGCAGGGGACAGGGGCCGAAACCGTATAATGAAAAACTGTTTTTT. Its translation: CASRGQGPKPYNEKLFF.

This chain connects TRBV18 to TRBJ2-5; D gene uncertain. V gave up 2 bases and J gave up 5 bases, with 9 bases separating them. Per the germline V gene, CDR1 is KGHSH and CDR2 is LQKENI. The CDR3 runs to 13 residues. CDR3 region: CASSPSNRETQYF. The CDR3 DNA reads as TGTGCCAGCTCACCATCGAACCGCGAGACCCAGTACTTC.

Turning to this clone: The identical CDR3 is also encoded by other nucleotide sequences in the sample. The chain recombines TRBV5-1 with TRBJ2-7; no reliable D call. The CDR3 extends over 14 amino acids. Trimming left V 0 bases short and J 0 bases short, with 7 bases between. The germline CDR1 and CDR2 sequences are SGHRS and YFSETQ. The CDR3 DNA reads TGCGCCAGCAGCTTGGCGGGTGACTCCTACGAGCAGTACTTC. Translated: CASSLAGDSYEQYF.

V is TRBV14 and J is TRBJ2-5; 10 bases are shared with TRBD2. CDR3 length equals 14 residues. Germline-derived CDR1 and CDR2 are SGHDN and FVKESK. J was trimmed by 5 bases and V by 2 bases; bases with no gene match: 2. This CDR3 is CASSQSGRGETQYF. In DNA, the CDR3 is TGTGCCAGCAGCCAAAGCGGGAGGGGGGAGACCCAGTACTTC.

The V and J genes are TRBV27 and TRBJ2-7; D possibly matches TRBD1 or TRBD2 (6 bases each). This CDR3 has 15 amino acids. The germline gives CDR1 MNHEY, CDR2 SMNVEV (reference sequence). Trimming removed 1 base at V and 3 bases at J, with 13 bases between. Here the CDR3 DNA reads TGTGCCAGCAGTTTATTCGGGGGCTACGACTACGAGCAGTACTTC. This codes for CASSLFGGYDYEQYF.

This chain joins TRBV9 and TRBJ2-6; a possible D gene is TRBD1 (6 bases). Trimming removed 4 bases from V and 2 bases from J, with 19 bases in between. The CDR3 length is 18 residues. Germline V gene sequence: CDR1 SGDLS, CDR2 YYNGEE. CDR3 sequence reads: CASSPRTDDKTGANVLTF. CDR3 coding DNA: TGTGCCAGCAGCCCTAGGACAGACGATAAAACTGGGGCCAACGTCCTGACTTTC.

The chain has TRBV5-6 and TRBJ1-1; maybe TRBD1 (5 bases). The CDR3 covers 15 residues. CDR1 and CDR2 from the germline V gene are SGHDT and YYEEEE. V dropped 2 bases and J dropped 1 base, with 12 bases sitting between them. CDR3 residues: CASSFRGVGNTEAFF. The CDR3 DNA is TGTGCCAGCAGCTTTCGGGGCGTCGGGAACACTGAAGCTTTCTTT.

The CDR3 protein is CASSRGTGTNTEAFF. DNA of the CDR3: TGTGCCAGCTCACGTGGGACAGGGACGAACACTGAAGCTTTCTTT. This chain connects TRBV18 to TRBJ1-1; 9 bases fit TRBD1. CDR1 and CDR2 from the germline V gene are KGHSH and LQKENI. Trimming took 4 bases from V and 1 from J; bases not matched to a gene: 4. This CDR3 is 15 amino acids long.

The rearrangement links TRBV7-2 to TRBJ2-1; the match to TRBD1 covers 7 bases. The length of the CDR3 is 16 residues. V lost 6 bases, J lost 2 bases, and 10 bases stayed unmatched. Germline V gene sequence: CDR1 SGHTA, CDR2 FQGNSA. CDR3 nucleotides: TGTGCCAGCAGATCCCCCGCCGGGACAGCCTACAATGAGCAGTTCTTC. It is translated as CASRSPAGTAYNEQFF.